In its sample, the clone carrying this T cell receptor beta chain was seen a few times. Sequenced by immunoSEQ multiplex PCR; TCRdb stores in-frame clones only, minus some. In the table there are approximately 31,000 clones, around four fifths of which are singletons. This specimen belongs to a study of OX40 agonist ivuxolimab in advanced cancers. At the level of the study: Administration of intravenous ivuxolimab to patients occurred every 2 weeks at 0.01 to 10 mg/kg.

Enrollment shut out patients with autoimmune disease history or systemic immunosuppression. The CDR3 consists of 14 residues. Germline V lookup: CDR1 MGHRA, CDR2 YSYEKL. Trimming cost V 8 bases and J 3 bases, with 13 bases left between them. The sequence came from an adult with an advanced solid tumor such as melanoma, head and neck, liver or kidney cancer. The chain is built from TRBV4-1 and TRBJ1-4; D possibly corresponds to TRBD1 (5 bases). This material consisted of CD4+ or CD8+ T cells sorted from blood, taken in a trial of the OX40 agonist ivuxolimab. The DNA for the CDR3 is TGCGCCAGCGCACCCACGGGGGCTAATGAAAAACTGTTTTTT. Amino acid sequence: CASAPTGANEKLFF.